This T cell receptor beta chain derives from a study of blood T cell repertoires in COVID-19. Participants came from 24 US areas, aged roughly 18 to 89 years. Recovered status in Cohort 3 required two negative PCRs, clearance, or symptom resolution. Trimming cost V 5 bases and J 4 bases; bases outside gene matches: 7. Per the germline V gene, CDR1 is MDHEN and CDR2 is SYDVKM. The CDR3 runs 14 residues. Original processing notes: Reference gene primers were amplified, and this amplification served to estimate nucleated cell counts. Sequencing used immunoSEQ multiplex PCR; TCRdb keeps in-frame clones, though not all of them. The DNA was the basis for D and trimming; V, J and clone size are from that table. This table holds 500,000 or so clones, around 90% found once. This clone was counted only a few times.

The receptor was derived from a woman aged 18-29 years who had recovered from COVID-19. The rearrangement links TRBV28 to TRBJ2-7; TRBD1 matches 8 bases. Sample: PBMCs or T cells enriched from blood (not recorded which). CDR3 nucleotides: TGTGCCAGCAGTCCGTTGGACAGGGAGTACGAGCAGTACTTC. It is translated as CASSPLDREYEQYF. Variable domain in full (rest from reference TRBV28 and TRBJ2-7): DVKVTQSSRYLVKRTGEKVFLECVQDMDHENMFWYRQDPGLGLRLIYFSYDVKMKEKGDIPEGYSVSREKKERFSLILESASTNQTSMYLCASSPLDREYEQYFGPGTRLTVT.